One and the same sample provided the 10 T cell receptor beta chains below, sequenced in a study of blood T cell repertoires in COVID-19. The assay was immunoSEQ multiplex PCR, and TCRdb's table has in-frame clones only and misses some. Of 250,000 to 350,000 clones listed, about 89% are singletons. Sequencing input: peripheral blood. Source of these receptors: a young man who had recovered from COVID-19.

J is TRBJ2-7 and V is TRBV5-6, with 12 bases identical to TRBD1. The V segment lost 2 bases and the J segment 3 bases; nucleotides outside the gene matches: 3. The CDR3 contains 15 residues. The V gene's germline CDR1 is SGHDT and CDR2 YYEEEE. CDR3 loop: CASSFRDRGLYEQYF. DNA for the CDR3: TGTGCCAGCAGCTTTAGGGACAGGGGGCTCTACGAGCAGTACTTC.

This clone was picked up one time. The chain combines TRBV6-5 with TRBJ1-5, with D uncertain. This CDR3 region has 13 residues. The germline gives CDR1 MNHEY, CDR2 SVGAGI. V lost 0 bases and J lost 5, with 5 bases in between. CDR3 amino acids: CASSYSRDQPQHF. The CDR3 DNA reads as TGTGCCAGCAGTTACTCTCGGGATCAGCCCCAGCATTTT.

The V and J genes are TRBV5-6 and TRBJ2-7; D may be TRBD1 (6 bases). V gave up 5 bases and J gave up 7 bases, with 10 bases separating them. The CDR3 runs to 11 residues. Germline loops: CDR1 SGHDT, CDR2 YYEEEE. Here the CDR3 DNA reads TGTGCCAGCAGACAGGGTCGGGAGCAGTACTTC. Translated: CASRQGREQYF.

The rearrangement uses TRBV19 and TRBJ2-7; TRBD2 might be the D (5 bases). V was cut by 2 bases and J by 2 bases, with 10 bases left in between. Looked up from germline, CDR1 is LNHDA and CDR2 is SQIVND (reference sequence). The CDR3 sequence is 14 residues long. The DNA for the CDR3 is TGTGCCAGTAGTATACGCGGGCCGCCCTACGAGCAGTACTTC. It codes for CASSIRGPPYEQYF.

V and J are TRBV18 and TRBJ2-7; unclear D gene. The CDR3 length is 15 residues. The V end lost 0 bases, the J end lost 6 bases, and 15 bases lay between the germline ends. The germline gives CDR1 KGHSH, CDR2 LQKENI. CDR3 region: CASSPPVPYRSEQYF. The CDR3 DNA is TGTGCCAGCTCACCACCGGTACCTTACCGGTCCGAGCAGTACTTC.

J is TRBJ1-6 and V is TRBV9; D may be TRBD1 (5 bases). From germline, CDR1 is SGDLS and CDR2 YYNGEE. The length of the CDR3 is 16 residues. The V end lost 0 bases, the J end lost 6 bases, and 13 bases lay between the germline ends. CDR3 sequence: CASSVDAGSSNSPLHF. For the CDR3, the DNA is TGTGCCAGCAGCGTAGACGCAGGGTCGAGTAATTCACCCCTCCACTTT.

This chain uses TRBV19 with TRBJ2-2; 14 bases are a match to TRBD2. This CDR3 spans 14 amino acids. After removal of 6 bases from V and 7 bases from J, the junction contained 1 base not matched to a gene. Germline V gene lookup returns CDR1 LNHDA and CDR2 SQIVND (reference sequence). CDR3: CASRTSGGVGELFF. CDR3 sequence (DNA): TGTGCCAGTAGGACTAGCGGGGGGGTCGGGGAGCTGTTTTTT.

The chain is built from TRBV10-3 and TRBJ2-3; D is possibly TRBD2 (5 bases). The CDR3 totals 15 residues. The ends were cut back, 7 bases at V and 2 bases at J, with 16 bases in the middle. The germline gives CDR1 ENHRY, CDR2 SYGVKD. The CDR3 spells CAIKSVRGFTDTQYF. The CDR3 bases are TGTGCCATCAAGTCCGTTCGGGGTTTCACAGATACGCAGTATTTT.

The chain joins TRBV29-1 to TRBJ2-7; 7 bases line up with TRBD2. CDR1 is SQVTM, CDR2 ANQGSEA, per germline. The CDR3 has 13 amino acids. After removal of 5 bases from V and 7 bases from J, the junction contained 11 bases not matched to a gene. CDR3 sequence: CSVPAGLGSEQYF. The CDR3 coding sequence is TGCAGCGTTCCGGCCGGACTAGGGTCGGAGCAGTACTTC.

The gene calls are TRBV5-3 and TRBJ1-2, with a tentative D call TRBD1 (5 bases). TRBV5-3 is annotated as an ORF whose role is uncertain. The CDR3 consists of 15 residues. V was cut by 4 bases and J by 4 bases, with 17 bases left in between. CDR3 in amino acids: CARSPGTSGGYGYTF. For the CDR3, the DNA is TGTGCCAGAAGCCCGGGGACTTCGGGGGGCTATGGCTACACCTTC.